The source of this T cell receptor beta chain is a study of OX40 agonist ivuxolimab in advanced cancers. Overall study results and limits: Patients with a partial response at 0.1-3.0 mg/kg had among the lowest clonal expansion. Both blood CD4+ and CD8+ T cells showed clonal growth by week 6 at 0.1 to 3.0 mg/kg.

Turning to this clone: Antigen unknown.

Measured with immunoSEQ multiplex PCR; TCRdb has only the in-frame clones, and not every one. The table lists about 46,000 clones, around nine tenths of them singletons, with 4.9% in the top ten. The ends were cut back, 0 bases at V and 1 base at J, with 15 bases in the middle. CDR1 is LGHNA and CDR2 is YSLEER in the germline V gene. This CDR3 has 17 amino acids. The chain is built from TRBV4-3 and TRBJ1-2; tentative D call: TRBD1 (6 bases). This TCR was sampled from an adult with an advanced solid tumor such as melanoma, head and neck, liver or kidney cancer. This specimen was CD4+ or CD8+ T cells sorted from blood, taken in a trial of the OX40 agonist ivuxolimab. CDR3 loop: CASSQDRGYSFNYGYTF. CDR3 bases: TGCGCCAGCAGCCAAGACAGGGGTTACTCTTTTAACTATGGCTACACCTTC.